This T cell receptor (beta chain) comes out of a study of OX40 agonist ivuxolimab in advanced cancers. Study overall: Ivuxolimab, an antibody that agonizes OX40 (CD134), was administered to the patients.

Patients with autoimmune history or systemic immunosuppression were excluded. Some clones are missing from TCRdb's copy, which holds only in-frame ones; the method was immunoSEQ multiplex PCR. The repertoire includes about 26,000 clones, 65% to 80% of them detected once, and around 15% sits in the top ten. Germline V gene sequence: CDR1 SGDLS, CDR2 YYNGEE. Trimming removed 4 bases from V and 5 bases from J, with 19 bases in between. This CDR3 has 15 residues. Study-level points and caveats: There was clonal expansion of CD4+ and CD8+ blood T cells by week 6 at 0.1 to 3.0 mg/kg.

Concerning this clone: No antigen is known for it.

The chain carries TRBV9 and TRBJ2-7; D possibly uses TRBD1 or TRBD2 (6 bases each). The sample in question was CD4+ or CD8+ T cells sorted from blood, obtained in a trial of the OX40 agonist ivuxolimab. This TCR derives from an adult with an advanced solid tumor such as melanoma, head and neck, liver or kidney cancer. CDR3 nucleotides: TGTGCCAGCAGCCCTTACGCCGGGGGCGTCGACGAGCAGTACTTC. It translates to CASSPYAGGVDEQYF.